These 21 T cell receptor beta chains were all obtained from the same sample, sequenced in a study of cytomegalovirus exposure and HLA in healthy donors. This PCR relied on a set of 60 Vbeta primers and 13 Jbeta primers. Profiling relied on immunoSEQ multiplex PCR, and the TCRdb table lists in-frame clones only, not all of them. The sample consists of 150,000 or so clones, 75% to 85% of them appearing once. Sequenced material: PBMCs. Source of these receptors: a man aged 45-60 years in good health and CMV-seronegative.

V usage is TRBV12-5 and J usage is TRBJ2-3; 10 bases map to TRBD1. The V gene's germline CDR1 is LGHNT and CDR2 FRNRAP. With 5 bases clipped from V and 4 bases from J, the junction kept 3 bases outside the gene matches. This CDR3 comprises 14 residues. The CDR3 DNA is TGTGCTAGTGGTCACGGACAGGGGGCAGATACGCAGTATTTT. Its translation is CASGHGQGADTQYF.

The chain recombines TRBV9 with TRBJ2-7, with a tentative D call TRBD1 (5 bases). The CDR3 runs 15 residues. CDR1 SGDLS and CDR2 YYNGEE come from the germline V gene. Trimming removed 1 base from V and 3 bases from J, with 14 bases in between. CDR3 sequence: CASSVSTGQVYEQYF. The CDR3 region has the DNA TGTGCCAGCAGCGTATCAACCGGACAAGTCTACGAGCAGTACTTC.

The chain couples TRBV6-5 to TRBJ2-7; 10 bases match TRBD1. This CDR3 comprises 15 residues. J gave up 3 bases and V 2 bases, and 4 bases lay outside the gene matches. Germline lookup yields CDR1 MNHEY and CDR2 SVGAGI. CDR3 sequence reads: CASSYRGQGVYEQYF. In nucleotides, the CDR3 is TGTGCCAGCAGTTACCGCGGACAGGGGGTCTACGAGCAGTACTTC.

This clone was counted once. The chain joins TRBV7-8 to TRBJ1-2; 7 bases map to TRBD1. This CDR3 spans 15 amino acids. J lost 7 bases, V lost 4 bases, and 12 bases had no gene match. Per the germline V gene, CDR1 is SGHVS and CDR2 is FQNEAQ. The chain's CDR3 is CASSYSQGFSGGYTF. The CDR3 nucleotides are TGTGCCAGCAGCTACTCACAGGGGTTTAGCGGTGGCTACACCTTC.

The V and J genes are TRBV6-1 and TRBJ2-1; D remains unclear. V was clipped by 7 bases and J by 6 bases, with 13 bases between them. CDR1 and CDR2 from the germline V gene are MNHNS and SASEGT. This CDR3 has 13 residues. CDR3 bases: TGTGCCAGCATAACGGTGAATGGCAATGAGCAGTTCTTC. Translating gives CASITVNGNEQFF.

The genes are TRBV7-8 and TRBJ2-3, with 12 bases aligning to TRBD2. CDR3 length: 16 residues. With 5 bases clipped from V and 1 base from J, the junction kept 4 bases outside the gene matches. Germline CDR1 SGHVS, CDR2 FQNEAQ. CDR3 nucleotides: TGTGCCAGCAGCCGACTAGCGGGAGATGGCACAGATACGCAGTATTTT. Protein product: CASSRLAGDGTDTQYF.

The chain recombines TRBV7-3 with TRBJ1-2, with TRBD1 matching 9 bases. This CDR3 is built from 14 residues. Germline-derived CDR1 and CDR2 are SGHTA and FQGTGA. V trimming: 5 bases; J trimming: 2 bases; junction bases outside the gene matches: 3. CDR3 loop: CASSVGQGNYGYTF. The CDR3 DNA follows: TGTGCCAGCAGCGTCGGACAGGGGAACTATGGCTACACCTTC. Using reference TRBV7-3 and TRBJ1-2 for the parts outside the CDR3, the full variable domain is GAGVSQTPSNKVTEKGKYVELRCDPISGHTALYWYRQSLGQGPEFLIYFQGTGAADDSGLPNDRFFAVRPEGSVSTLKIQRTERGDSAVYLCASSVGQGNYGYTFGSGTRLTVV.

This chain joins TRBV7-2 and TRBJ2-2, with D possibly being TRBD1 (6 bases). Trimming cost V 3 bases and J 3 bases, with 14 bases left between them. CDR1 SGHTA and CDR2 FQGNSA come from the germline V gene. The CDR3 is 16 residues long. Here the CDR3 reads CASSFVTGSYTGELFF. The CDR3 DNA reads TGTGCCAGCAGCTTCGTCACAGGGTCGTACACCGGGGAGCTGTTTTTT.

The chain employs TRBV27 and TRBJ1-1, with TRBD1 matching over 10 bases. V shed 5 bases, J shed 5 bases, and the junction held 17 bases outside the gene matches. Germline values: CDR1 MNHEY, CDR2 SMNVEV (reference sequence). This CDR3 is built from 18 residues. CDR3 nucleotide sequence: TGTGCCAGCAGTGCACCCTCCTCGACAGGGGGCGCGCGGACTGAAGCTTTCTTT. The encoded protein is CASSAPSSTGGARTEAFF.

This clone was seen once. The V call is TRBV2, the J call TRBJ2-3; TRBD1 matches at 7 bases. Germline-derived CDR1 and CDR2 are SNHLY and FYNNEI. There are 15 residues in the CDR3. J lost 2 bases, V lost 8 bases, and 10 bases had no gene match. CDR3 sequence: CASPGQLTNTDTQYF. In DNA form, the CDR3 reads TGTGCCAGCCCGGGACAGCTTACAAACACAGATACGCAGTATTTT.

The chain carries TRBV27 and TRBJ2-7, with 7 bases fitting TRBD1. The ends lost 6 bases at V and 7 bases at J; junction bases unmatched: 12. The CDR3 runs to 14 residues. In germline, CDR1 is MNHEY, CDR2 SMNVEV (reference sequence). The CDR3 DNA reads TGTGCCAGCAGGCTCTCGGACAGGACAGTTGAGCAGTACTTC. Protein: CASRLSDRTVEQYF.

This clone has just a few counts. The chain is built from TRBV6-1 and TRBJ2-1; the match to TRBD2 covers 7 bases. Losses at the gene ends were 7 bases for V and 4 bases for J; bases not matched to a gene: 10. Germline CDR1 reads MNHNS; CDR2 reads SASEGT. This CDR3 has 15 amino acids. The DNA for the CDR3 is TGTGCCAGCATTCTCGGGACTATTCGATACAATGAGCAGTTCTTC. This encodes CASILGTIRYNEQFF.

CDR3 in amino acids: CASSYSIRTSTDTQYF. CDR3 bases: TGTGCCAGCAGTTACTCGATTAGGACTAGCACAGATACGCAGTATTTT. The gene calls are TRBV6-5 and TRBJ2-3, with TRBD2 as a possible D gene (5 bases). V lost 0 bases, J lost 0 bases, and 10 bases lay in between. In germline, CDR1 is MNHEY, CDR2 SVGAGI. The CDR3 length is 16 residues.

The chain links TRBV13 to TRBJ2-7, with TRBD2 as a possible D gene (5 bases). V was shortened by 5 bases and J by 3 bases, with 26 bases between the two germline ends. Germline V lookup: CDR1 PRHDT, CDR2 FYEKMQ (reference sequence). The CDR3 is made up of 18 amino acids. CDR3 residues: CASSPSPPFVSGSYEQYF. For the CDR3, the DNA is TGTGCCAGCAGCCCTTCCCCCCCGTTTGTAAGTGGGAGCTACGAGCAGTACTTC.

V gene TRBV2 combines with J gene TRBJ1-2; a weak D match, TRBD1 (5 bases). V was clipped by 2 bases and J by 8 bases, with 15 bases between them. CDR1 is SNHLY and CDR2 is FYNNEI in the germline V gene. The CDR3 loop spans 14 amino acids. The DNA of the CDR3 is TGTGCCAGCAGTGAAAAACGGCAGGGTGCCGGCTACACCTTC. It encodes CASSEKRQGAGYTF.

In the case of this clone: An end of the junction does not agree with germline; a read error may underlie this. The rearrangement links TRBV15 to TRBJ2-1; 7 bases agree with TRBD2. Germline V gene data show CDR1 as LNHNV and CDR2 as YYDKDF (reference sequence). CDR3 length: 17 residues. The CDR3, as DNA: TGTGCCACCGGCAGAGAGCCTAGCGGCCCCTCTGGGGGTGAGCAGTTCTTC. It translates to CATGREPSGPSGGEQFF.

Only a few counts were recorded for this clone. The chain joins TRBV6-5 to TRBJ2-6, with D maybe TRBD1 (5 bases). Trimming cost V 6 bases and J 2 bases, with 11 bases left between them. This CDR3 is built from 15 residues. Germline assignment: CDR1 MNHEY and CDR2 SVGAGI. The CDR3 bases are TGTGCCAGCAGGGTCAGGGTACCTGGGGCCAACGTCCTGACTTTC. This gives the protein CASRVRVPGANVLTF.

This chain links TRBV6-1 with TRBJ1-2; 9 bases fit TRBD1. Germline values: CDR1 MNHNS, CDR2 SASEGT. J was trimmed by 8 bases and V by 4 bases; bases with no gene match: 5. The CDR3 contains 13 residues. The CDR3 DNA reads as TGTGCCAGCAGTGGGACAGGGGCAGAGGGCTACACCTTC. Translation: CASSGTGAEGYTF.

CDR3 residues: CATQRGDSGNTIYF. Here the CDR3 DNA reads TGTGCCACCCAACGGGGGGACTCTGGAAACACCATATATTTT. The chain is built from TRBV13 and TRBJ1-3; D perhaps matches TRBD1 (5 bases). The V gene lost 10 bases and the J gene lost 0 bases, with 13 bases spanning the gap. Germline CDR1 PRHDT, CDR2 FYEKMQ (reference sequence). CDR3 length equals 14 residues.

V usage is TRBV13 and J usage is TRBJ2-7, with TRBD1 matching over 11 bases. Trimming cost V 6 bases and J 3 bases; bases outside gene matches: 16. Germline CDR1 is PRHDT and CDR2 is FYEKMQ (reference sequence). The CDR3 totals 18 residues. This CDR3 is CASSRPPAPGQGVYEQYF. For the CDR3, the DNA is TGTGCCAGCAGTCGACCCCCCGCACCGGGACAGGGGGTCTACGAGCAGTACTTC.

The chain joins TRBV5-1 to TRBJ2-7; D may be TRBD2 (6 bases). The germline V gene encodes CDR1 SGHRS and CDR2 YFSETQ. The CDR3 contains 16 residues. Trimming stripped 4 bases from V and 0 bases from J, with 17 bases between. The CDR3 loop reads CASSLRGSGHSYEQYF. In DNA form, the CDR3 reads TGCGCCAGCAGCCTACGGGGGAGCGGACACTCCTACGAGCAGTACTTC.